The 8 T cell receptor beta chains below were found in one sample sequenced in a study of T cell responses to AZD1222 COVID-19 vaccine. Sequencing used immunoSEQ multiplex PCR; TCRdb keeps in-frame clones, though not all of them. This table has approximately 100,000 clones, approximately 87% appearing once. The source material was peripheral blood, sampled on day 0 of AZD1222 vaccination. These receptors were taken from an adult in good health.

The chain is built from TRBV6-5 and TRBJ1-2, with TRBD1 as a possible D gene (5 bases). The CDR3 has 13 residues. Trimming stripped 2 bases from V and 2 bases from J, with 6 bases between. Germline-derived CDR1 and CDR2 are MNHEY and SVGAGI. The DNA of the CDR3 is TGTGCCAGCAGTTACGACAGCAACTATGGCTACACCTTC. This codes for CASSYDSNYGYTF.

This chain connects TRBV6-2 or TRBV6-3 to TRBJ2-5; 12 bases match TRBD2. Germline V gives CDR1 MNHEY, CDR2 SVGEGT. With V trimmed by 2 bases and J by 4 bases, 14 bases remained unmatched. This CDR3 spans 19 amino acids. The CDR3 loop reads CASSYLLGLAGPTGETQYF. DNA for the CDR3: TGTGCCAGCAGTTACCTCTTGGGACTAGCGGGTCCGACCGGAGAGACCCAGTACTTC.

The genes are TRBV27 and TRBJ1-1; D ambiguous. In germline, CDR1 is MNHEY, CDR2 SMNVEV (reference sequence). With 0 bases removed from V and 0 bases from J, the gap between germline ends came to 2 bases. CDR3 size: 13 residues. CDR3 nucleotide sequence: TGTGCCAGCAGTTTATCCTTGAACACTGAAGCTTTCTTT. Its protein is CASSLSLNTEAFF.

The V gene is TRBV7-9, the J gene TRBJ1-2; D remains ambiguous. The CDR3 spans 12 residues. Trimming stripped 6 bases from V and 8 bases from J, with 13 bases between. Germline CDR1 and CDR2: SEHNR and FQNEAQ (reference sequence). DNA of the CDR3: TGTGCCAGCAGAACGACCCTGGGAGGCTACACCTTC. Residues: CASRTTLGGYTF.

This chain joins TRBV9 and TRBJ1-2; TRBD1 aligns across 10 bases. The ends lost 2 bases at V and 10 bases at J; junction bases unmatched: 8. The CDR3 totals 14 residues. Per the germline V gene, CDR1 is SGDLS and CDR2 is YYNGEE. Here the CDR3 reads CASSVSGTGVDYTF. As DNA, the CDR3 is TGTGCCAGCAGCGTTTCCGGGACAGGGGTCGACTACACCTTC.

The genes are TRBV19 and TRBJ1-5, with TRBD1 matching 8 bases. After removal of 7 bases from V and 7 bases from J, the junction contained 3 bases not matched to a gene. Germline CDR1 is LNHDA and CDR2 is SQIVND (reference sequence). The CDR3 contains 12 residues. CDR3 residues: CASKQGGQPQHF. The CDR3, as DNA: TGTGCCAGTAAACAGGGGGGACAGCCCCAGCATTTT.

This clone was detected a few times. The rearrangement links TRBV19 to TRBJ2-1; 13 positions agree with TRBD2. Looked up from germline, CDR1 is LNHDA and CDR2 is SQIVND (reference sequence). The CDR3 consists of 15 residues. Trimming removed 4 bases from V and 6 bases from J; junction bases left unmatched: 3. CDR3 in DNA: TGTGCCAGTAGTACCCGGACTAGCGGGAGCAATGAGCAGTTCTTC. Its protein is CASSTRTSGSNEQFF. Based on the CDR3 plus reference TRBV19 and TRBJ2-1, the full variable domain is DGGITQSPKYLFRKEGQNVTLSCEQNLNHDAMYWYRQDPGQGLRLIYYSQIVNDFQKGDIAEGYSVSREKKESFPLTVTSAQKNPTAFYLCASSTRTSGSNEQFFGPGTRLTVL.

The chain couples TRBV28 to TRBJ1-6; TRBD1 is a possible D gene (5 bases). Trimming shortened V by 2 bases and J by 5 bases, and 16 bases separated the two germline ends. CDR3 length: 17 residues. Germline V gene lookup returns CDR1 MDHEN and CDR2 SYDVKM. This chain's CDR3 is CASSLNRGRVDNSPLHF. CDR3 DNA sequence: TGTGCCAGCAGTTTAAATCGGGGGAGGGTAGATAATTCACCCCTCCACTTT.